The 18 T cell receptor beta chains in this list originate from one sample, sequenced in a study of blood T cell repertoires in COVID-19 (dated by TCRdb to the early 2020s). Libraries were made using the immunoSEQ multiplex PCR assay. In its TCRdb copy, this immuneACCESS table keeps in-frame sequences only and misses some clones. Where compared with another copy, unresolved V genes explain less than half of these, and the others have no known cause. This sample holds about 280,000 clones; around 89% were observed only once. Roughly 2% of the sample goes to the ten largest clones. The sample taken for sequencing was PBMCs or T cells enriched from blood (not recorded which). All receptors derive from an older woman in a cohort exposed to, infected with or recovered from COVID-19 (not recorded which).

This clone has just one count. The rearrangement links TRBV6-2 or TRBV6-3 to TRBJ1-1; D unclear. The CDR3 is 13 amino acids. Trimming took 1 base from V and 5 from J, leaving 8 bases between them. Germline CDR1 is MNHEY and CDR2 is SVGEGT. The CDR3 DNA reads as TGTGCCAGCAGTTACTTGTACGGTACTGAAGCTTTCTTT. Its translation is CASSYLYGTEAFF.

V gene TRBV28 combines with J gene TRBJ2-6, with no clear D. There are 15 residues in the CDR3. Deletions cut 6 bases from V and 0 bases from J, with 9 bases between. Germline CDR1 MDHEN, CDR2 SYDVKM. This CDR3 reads CASRKQHSGANVLTF. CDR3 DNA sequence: TGTGCCAGCAGAAAACAGCACTCTGGGGCCAACGTCCTGACTTTC. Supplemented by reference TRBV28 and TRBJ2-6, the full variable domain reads DVKVTQSSRYLVKRTGEKVFLECVQDMDHENMFWYRQDPGLGLRLIYFSYDVKMKEKGDIPEGYSVSREKKERFSLILESASTNQTSMYLCASRKQHSGANVLTFGAGSRLTVL.

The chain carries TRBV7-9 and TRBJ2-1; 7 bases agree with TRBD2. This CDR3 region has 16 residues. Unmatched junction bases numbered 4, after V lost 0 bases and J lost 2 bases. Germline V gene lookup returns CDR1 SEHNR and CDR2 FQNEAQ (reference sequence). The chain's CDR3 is CASSLARDYTYNEQFF. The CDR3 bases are TGTGCCAGCAGCTTAGCCCGGGACTATACCTACAATGAGCAGTTCTTC.

The chain's CDR3 is CASSLGGDPWQPQHF. The CDR3 DNA reads as TGTGCCAGCAGTTTGGGAGGGGACCCCTGGCAGCCCCAGCATTTT. The chain is built from TRBV27 and TRBJ1-5, with a possible D match to TRBD1 (5 bases). The ends were cut back, 3 bases at V and 7 bases at J, with 16 bases in the middle. The CDR3 spans 15 residues. Per germline, CDR1 MNHEY and CDR2 SMNVEV (reference sequence).

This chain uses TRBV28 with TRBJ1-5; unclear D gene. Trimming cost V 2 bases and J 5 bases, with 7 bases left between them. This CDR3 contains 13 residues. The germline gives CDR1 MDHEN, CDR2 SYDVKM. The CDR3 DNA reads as TGTGCCAGCAGTTTACGGCGGCATCAGCCCCAGCATTTT. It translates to CASSLRRHQPQHF.

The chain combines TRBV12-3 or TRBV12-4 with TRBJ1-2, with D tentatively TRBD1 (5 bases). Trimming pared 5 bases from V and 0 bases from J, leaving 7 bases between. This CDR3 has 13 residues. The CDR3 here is CASSTTANYGYTF. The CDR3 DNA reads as TGTGCCAGCAGTACGACAGCTAACTATGGCTACACCTTC.

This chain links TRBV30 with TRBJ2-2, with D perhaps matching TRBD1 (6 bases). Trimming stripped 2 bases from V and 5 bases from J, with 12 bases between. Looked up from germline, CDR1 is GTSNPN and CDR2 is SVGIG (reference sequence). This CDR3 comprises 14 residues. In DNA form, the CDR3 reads TGTGCCTGGAGTAGACAGGTTATTACCGGGGAGCTGTTTTTT. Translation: CAWSRQVITGELFF. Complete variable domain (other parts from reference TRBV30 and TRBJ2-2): SQTIHQWPATLVQPVGSPLSLECTVEGTSNPNLYWYRQAAGRGLQLLFYSVGIGQISSEVPQNLSASRPQDRQFILSSKKLLLSDSGFYLCAWSRQVITGELFFGEGSRLTVL.

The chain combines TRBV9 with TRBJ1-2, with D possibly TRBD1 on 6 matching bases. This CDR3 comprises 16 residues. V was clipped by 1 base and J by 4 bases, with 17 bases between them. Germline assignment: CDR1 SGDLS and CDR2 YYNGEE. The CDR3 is CASSVSKRQASYGYTF. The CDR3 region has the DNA TGTGCCAGCAGCGTATCAAAACGACAGGCCAGCTATGGCTACACCTTC.

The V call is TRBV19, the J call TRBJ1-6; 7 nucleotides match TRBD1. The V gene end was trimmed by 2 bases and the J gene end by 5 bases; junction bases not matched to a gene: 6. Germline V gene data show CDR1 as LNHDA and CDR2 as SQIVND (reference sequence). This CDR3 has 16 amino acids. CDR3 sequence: CASSILAGTDNSPLHF. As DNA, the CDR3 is TGTGCCAGTAGTATATTGGCCGGGACAGATAATTCACCCCTCCACTTT.

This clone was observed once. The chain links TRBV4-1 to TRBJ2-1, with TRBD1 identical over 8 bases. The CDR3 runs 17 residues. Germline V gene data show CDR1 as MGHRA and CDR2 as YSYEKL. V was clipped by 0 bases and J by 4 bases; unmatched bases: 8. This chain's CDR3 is CASSQDQVTGAYNEQFF. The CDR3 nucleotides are TGCGCCAGCAGCCAAGATCAAGTGACAGGGGCTTACAATGAGCAGTTCTTC.

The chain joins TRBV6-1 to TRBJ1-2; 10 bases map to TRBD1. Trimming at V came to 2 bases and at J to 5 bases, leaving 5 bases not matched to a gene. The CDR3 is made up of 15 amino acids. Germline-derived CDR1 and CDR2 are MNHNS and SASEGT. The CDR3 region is CASSERDRGLYGYTF. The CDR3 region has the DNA TGTGCCAGCAGTGAAAGGGACAGGGGCCTTTATGGCTACACCTTC.

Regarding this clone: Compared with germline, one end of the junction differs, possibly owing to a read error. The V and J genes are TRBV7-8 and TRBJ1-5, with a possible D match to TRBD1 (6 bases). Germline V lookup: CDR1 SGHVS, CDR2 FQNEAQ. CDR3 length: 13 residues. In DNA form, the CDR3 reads TGTGCCAGCAGCTTGGACAGCACTCAGCCCCAGCATTTT. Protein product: CASSLDSTQPQHF.

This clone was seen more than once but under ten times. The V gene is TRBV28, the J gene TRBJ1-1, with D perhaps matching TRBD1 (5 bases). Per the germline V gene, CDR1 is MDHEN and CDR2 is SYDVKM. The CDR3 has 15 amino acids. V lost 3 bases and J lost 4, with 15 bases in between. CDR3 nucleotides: TGTGCCAGCAGTTTGGGGGGATGGAAAGGCACTGAAGCTTTCTTT. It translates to CASSLGGWKGTEAFF.

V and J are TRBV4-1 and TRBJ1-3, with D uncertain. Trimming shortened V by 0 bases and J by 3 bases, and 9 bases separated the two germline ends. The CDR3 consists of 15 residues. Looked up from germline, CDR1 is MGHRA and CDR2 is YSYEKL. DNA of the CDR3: TGCGCCAGCAGCCAAGAGGGCGTTCGTGGAAACACCATATATTTT. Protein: CASSQEGVRGNTIYF.

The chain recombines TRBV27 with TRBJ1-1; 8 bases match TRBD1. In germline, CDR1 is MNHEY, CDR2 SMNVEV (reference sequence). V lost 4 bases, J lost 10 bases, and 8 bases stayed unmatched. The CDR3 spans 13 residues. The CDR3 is CASSSLDRGGAFF. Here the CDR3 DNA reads TGTGCCAGCAGTTCACTCGACAGGGGTGGAGCTTTCTTT.

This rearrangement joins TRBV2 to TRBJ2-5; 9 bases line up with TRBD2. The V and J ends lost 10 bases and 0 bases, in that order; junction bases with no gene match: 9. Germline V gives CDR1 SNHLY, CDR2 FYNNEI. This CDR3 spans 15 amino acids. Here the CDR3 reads CAMLPTSGYQETQYF. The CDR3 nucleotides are TGTGCCATGCTGCCGACTAGCGGATACCAAGAGACCCAGTACTTC.

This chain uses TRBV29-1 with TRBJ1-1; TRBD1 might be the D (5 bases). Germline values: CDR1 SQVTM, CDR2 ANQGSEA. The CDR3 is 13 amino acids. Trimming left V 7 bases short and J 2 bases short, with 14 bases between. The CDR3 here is CSARAGGNTEAFF. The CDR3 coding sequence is TGCAGCGCCCGGGCCGGGGGTAACACTGAAGCTTTCTTT. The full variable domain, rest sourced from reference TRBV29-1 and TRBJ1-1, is SAVISQKPSRDICQRGTSLTIQCQVDSQVTMMFWYRQQPGQSLTLIATANQGSEATYESGFVIDKFPISRPNLTFSTLTVSNMSPEDSSIYLCSARAGGNTEAFFGQGTRLTVV.

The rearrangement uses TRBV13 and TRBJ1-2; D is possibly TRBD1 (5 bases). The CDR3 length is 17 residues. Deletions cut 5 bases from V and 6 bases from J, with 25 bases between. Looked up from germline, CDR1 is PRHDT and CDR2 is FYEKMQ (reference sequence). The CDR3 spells CASSPFPRPGTEDGYTF. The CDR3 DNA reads TGTGCCAGCAGCCCCTTCCCCCGCCCTGGGACTGAGGATGGCTACACCTTC.